Listed below are T cell receptor beta chains from one sample, sequenced in a study of blood T cell repertoires in COVID-19. TCRdb's table, derived via immunoSEQ multiplex PCR, lists solely in-frame clones and lacks some. The sample yields 110,000 or so clones, approximately 87% seen once. Sequenced sample: peripheral blood. These receptors were collected from a woman in her forties or fifties with acute or convalescent COVID-19. Each CDR3 is given with its conserved first and last residue. A D gene is named only where the DNA matches it firmly. Size values are once, few and many counts, or a class for expanded clones, and some rows have none.

V,size,J,D,CDR3,DNA
TRBV2,.,TRBJ1-6,.,CASSPGTRNSPLHF,TGTGCCAGCAGCCCCGGGACTAGAAATTCACCCCTCCACTTT
TRBV11-2,.,TRBJ1-1,.,CASSPGWGGRTEAFF,TGTGCCAGCAGCCCCGGGTGGGGGGGGAGAACTGAAGCTTTCTTT
TRBV5-1,.,TRBJ1-6,TRBD1,CASSPGGTGTSGGSPLHF,TGCGCCAGCAGCCCTGGAGGGACAGGGACGAGTGGGGGTTCACCCCTCCACTTT
TRBV19,few,TRBJ1-5,TRBD1,CASSIVTGSNQPQHF,TGTGCCAGTAGTATAGTGACAGGGTCAAATCAGCCCCAGCATTTT
TRBV10-3,.,TRBJ2-2,TRBD1,CAISPGGTGELFF,TGTGCCATCAGTCCAGGGGGCACCGGGGAGCTGTTTTTT
TRBV5-1,.,TRBJ2-2,.,CASSPVSVGPNTGELFF,TGCGCCAGCAGCCCCGTCTCGGTTGGGCCGAACACCGGGGAGCTGTTTTTT
TRBV5-1,.,TRBJ1-6,TRBD1,CASSLTGAYNSPLHF,TGCGCCAGCAGCTTGACAGGGGCCTATAATTCACCCCTCCACTTT
TRBV5-1,.,TRBJ2-7,TRBD1,CASSPQQGAREQYF,TGCGCCAGCAGCCCGCAACAGGGGGCTAGGGAGCAGTACTTC
TRBV19,once,TRBJ1-6,TRBD1,CASRYGTGSSYNSPLHF,TGTGCCAGCCGGTACGGGACAGGGAGCTCCTATAATTCACCCCTCCACTTT
TRBV11-2,.,TRBJ1-1,.,CASSLATRGTEAFF,TGTGCCAGCAGCTTAGCCACCAGGGGCACTGAAGCTTTCTTT
TRBV3-1/TRBV3-2,.,TRBJ2-7,.,CASSFAGGYEQYF,TGTGCCAGCAGCTTCGCTGGCGGCTACGAGCAGTACTTC
TRBV5-1,.,TRBJ2-3,TRBD2,CASSLSGATDTQYF,TGCGCCAGCAGCTTAAGCGGGGCCACAGATACGCAGTATTTT
TRBV12-3/TRBV12-4,.,TRBJ1-2,TRBD1,CASSFREGGGYTF,TGTGCCAGCAGTTTCCGGGAAGGGGGCGGCTACACCTTC
TRBV6-5,.,TRBJ1-2,.,CASSSRQLGTNYGYTF,TGTGCCAGCAGTTCTAGACAGCTAGGGACTAACTATGGCTACACCTTC
TRBV2,.,TRBJ1-2,TRBD1,CASIGDRGYGYTF,TGTGCCTCCATCGGGGACAGGGGCTACGGCTACACCTTC